The 28 T cell receptor beta chains below all came from one sample that was sequenced in a study of tissue T cells after allogeneic stem cell transplantation. Assay used: immunoSEQ multiplex PCR; TCRdb lists only in-frame clones, some missing. The sample records about 16,000 clones, under 80% being singletons. Sequencing was performed on spleen. Every receptor here comes from a female BALB/c mouse in good health. MHC haplotype of the mouse line: H2-d.

Regarding this clone: The listed genes are named as in mouse. The read is 1 residue too short to cover the CDR3 end, so that end is filled in from the germline J gene. This chain uses TRBV24 with TRBJ2-7; the match to TRBD1 covers 7 bases. CDR3 length equals 13 residues. Germline CDR1 KGHTA, CDR2 FRNEEI. V lost 3 bases to trimming and J lost 7 bases; unmatched junction nucleotides: 6. The chain's CDR3 is CASSLLTGDEQYF. Partial CDR3 DNA: TGTGCCAGCAGTCTCTTAACAGGGGACGAACAGTAC.

This clone turned up a few times. Gene names are mouse gene names. CDR3 bases read: TGTGCCAGCAGTCAGACAATTTCCAACGAAAGATTATTT. Residues: CASSQTISNERLF. The entire CDR3 is CASSQTISNERLFF. This sequence joins TRBV19 and TRBJ1-4; no reliable D call. The DNA ends 1 residue before the CDR3 does, and the rest of the CDR3 is filled in from the germline J gene. This CDR3 comprises 14 residues. Germline V gene lookup returns CDR1 FNHDT and CDR2 SITEND (reference sequence). V lost 4 bases and J lost 0, with 7 bases in between.

About this clone itself: Gene names are the mouse ones. Coverage ceases 1 residue before the CDR3 finishes, and the germline J gene fills in the end. This chain uses TRBV13-2 with TRBJ2-1; 9 nucleotides match TRBD2. The germline V gene has CDR1 NNHNN and CDR2 SYGAGS (reference sequence). V lost 5 bases, J lost 6 bases, and 3 bases stayed unmatched. This CDR3 spans 13 amino acids. The CDR3 spells CASGELGGAEQFF. The CDR3 bases that were read are TGTGCCAGCGGGGAACTGGGGGGTGCTGAGCAGTTC.

The table lists this clone with a count of one. Germline and genes here are mouse. The CDR3 end lies 1 residue beyond the end of the read and is filled in from the germline J gene. The chain employs TRBV13-1 and TRBJ2-4; D is tentatively TRBD1 or TRBD2 (6 bases each). CDR1 NSHNY and CDR2 SYGAGN come from the germline V gene. The V gene lost 1 base and the J gene lost 6 bases, with 9 bases spanning the gap. This CDR3 has 13 amino acids. The CDR3 DNA, read in part, is TGTGCCAGCAGTGATTCGGGGGCGAACACCTTGTAC. Translation gives CASSDSGANTLY. In full, the CDR3 is CASSDSGANTLYF.

Details on this clone: Any gene name here is a mouse gene name. The read terminates 1 residue before the CDR3 end, so the remaining end is supplied by the germline J gene. The chain carries TRBV19 and TRBJ1-6; 10 bases are a match to TRBD1. TRBJ1-6 is given ORF status, its function remaining uncertain. Per germline, CDR1 FNHDT and CDR2 SITEND (reference sequence). The CDR3 is 14 amino acids. After removal of 3 bases from V and 8 bases from J, the junction contained 2 bases not matched to a gene. CDR3 DNA, as far as it was read: TGTGCCAGCAGTAGACAGGGGGCGGATTCGCCCCTCTAC. Its protein product is CASSRQGADSPLY. The CDR3, in full, reads CASSRQGADSPLYF.

Regarding this clone: The gene names here belong to mouse. The CDR3 is cut off 1 residue early in the read; its end comes from the germline J gene. The chain recombines TRBV5 with TRBJ2-3, with D maybe TRBD2 (5 bases). V was shortened by 4 bases and J by 1 base, with 15 bases between the two germline ends. The CDR3 runs to 16 residues. The V gene's germline CDR1 is LGHNA and CDR2 YNLKQL (reference sequence). CDR3 region: CASSLGRMSGAETLYF. The covered CDR3 bases are TGTGCCAGCAGCCTGGGGAGGATGTCGGGTGCAGAAACGCTGTAT.

As regards this clone: Genes and germline are mouse. Read sequence stops 1 residue before the CDR3 end, and the germline J gene provides the missing end. The V and J genes are TRBV24 and TRBJ2-2, with 12 bases fitting TRBD2. Per germline, CDR1 KGHTA and CDR2 FRNEEI. Trimming at V came to 3 bases and at J to 6 bases, leaving 5 bases not matched to a gene. The CDR3 runs to 16 residues. The DNA read from the CDR3 is TGTGCCAGCAGTCTCCACGGGACTGGGGGGCCCGGGCAGCTCTAC. It encodes CASSLHGTGGPGQLY. The CDR3 reads in full as CASSLHGTGGPGQLYF.

Note on this clone: Gene names are mouse gene names. The missing CDR3 end, 1 residue past where the read stops, is filled in from the germline J gene. This chain links TRBV19 with TRBJ1-1; TRBD1 aligns across 9 bases. The CDR3 loop spans 13 amino acids. Trimming at V came to 6 bases and at J to 6 bases, leaving 6 bases not matched to a gene. Looked up from germline, CDR1 is FNHDT and CDR2 is SITEND (reference sequence). The DNA read from the CDR3 is TGTGCCAGCAACAGACAGGGGGGTGCAGAAGTCTTC. Amino acid sequence: CASNRQGGAEVF. The whole CDR3 region reads CASNRQGGAEVFF.

Worth noting for this clone: The genes are named according to mouse. The sequenced fragment ends 1 residue before the CDR3 boundary, so the rest is inferred from the germline J gene. The V and J genes are TRBV19 and TRBJ2-5; 10 bases map to TRBD1. The ends lost 0 bases at V and 5 bases at J; junction bases unmatched: 3. This CDR3 is 15 amino acids long. Germline CDR1 reads FNHDT; CDR2 reads SITEND (reference sequence). The covered CDR3 bases are TGTGCCAGCAGTATAGCTTGGGACAGGGGAGACACCCAGTAC. Translating it yields CASSIAWDRGDTQY. The whole CDR3 sequence is CASSIAWDRGDTQYF.

This clone showed up just a few times. Any gene name here is a mouse gene name. The CDR3 end lies 1 residue beyond the end of the read and is filled in from the germline J gene. The rearrangement uses TRBV5 and TRBJ1-3; D is uncertain. CDR3 size: 13 residues. Trimming took off 0 bases at V and 4 bases at J, with 4 bases between the two ends. The germline CDR1 and CDR2 sequences are LGHNA and YNLKQL (reference sequence). CDR3 DNA, as far as it was read: TGTGCCAGCAGCCAAGACAGGGGAAATACGCTCTAT. Encoded protein: CASSQDRGNTLY. The whole CDR3 protein is CASSQDRGNTLYF.

With respect to this clone: Genes and germline come from the mouse. CDR3 sequence: CGARGQISNERLFF. The covered CDR3 bases are TGTGGTGCTAGGGGACAGATTTCCAACGAAAGATTATTT. The V call is TRBV20, the J call TRBJ1-4, with D possibly being TRBD1 (5 bases). The read falls 1 residue short of the CDR3 end, and the missing part is taken from the germline J gene. V lost 1 base and J 0 bases, leaving 6 bases between the germline ends. This CDR3 is built from 14 residues. Germline V gives CDR1 GFQATS, CDR2 STVNSAI.

A word on this clone: Mouse germline and gene names are used. Read coverage stops 1 residue before the CDR3 terminus; the germline J gene supplies the remainder. The V gene is TRBV1, the J gene TRBJ1-1, with D tentatively TRBD1 (5 bases). The CDR3 has 13 amino acids. Germline V gives CDR1 NSQYPW, CDR2 LRSPGD (reference sequence). Trimming removed 3 bases from V and 2 bases from J, with 7 bases in between. CDR3: CTCSAQGNTEVFF. CDR3 DNA, as far as it was read: TGCACCTGCAGTGCCCAGGGTAACACAGAAGTCTTC.

Turning to this clone: The listed genes are named as in mouse. The read terminates 1 residue before the CDR3 end, so the remaining end is supplied by the germline J gene. The J gene is TRBJ2-1, the V gene TRBV13-3; tentative D call: TRBD1 (6 bases). V dropped 2 bases and J dropped 0 bases, with 9 bases sitting between them. The CDR3 is 15 residues long. Germline V gene data show CDR1 as NNHDY and CDR2 as SYVADS. Partial CDR3 DNA: TGTGCCAGCAGTGACAGGGGTTATAACTATGCTGAGCAGTTC. It encodes CASSDRGYNYAEQF. The whole CDR3 region reads CASSDRGYNYAEQFF.

As for this clone: Genes and germline are mouse. The covered CDR3 bases are TGTGCCTGGAGACCGGGACAGTTCGCCGAAAGATTATTT. Translated: CAWRPGQFAERLF. The full CDR3 protein is CAWRPGQFAERLFF. The V gene is TRBV31, the J gene TRBJ1-4; 7 bases align to TRBD1. The DNA ends 1 residue before the CDR3 does, and the rest of the CDR3 is filled in from the germline J gene. The ends lost 3 bases at V and 7 bases at J; junction bases unmatched: 8. There are 14 residues in the CDR3. Germline V gives CDR1 GKSSPN, CDR2 SITVG.

The sample holds one count of this clone. Mouse names are used for the genes. The DNA ends 1 residue before the CDR3 does, and the rest of the CDR3 is filled in from the germline J gene. The chain is built from TRBV31 and TRBJ2-1; the D gene is possibly TRBD2 (5 bases). CDR1 is GKSSPN and CDR2 is SITVG in the germline V gene. The CDR3 runs 15 residues. Between the trimmed V and J ends, which lost 0 bases and 1 base, there was a span of 10 bases. The CDR3 loop reads CAWSLVPGNYAEQFF. The sequenced part of the CDR3 DNA is TGTGCCTGGAGTCTAGTCCCTGGGAACTATGCTGAGCAGTTC.

About this clone itself: Mouse gene names and germline throughout. The read terminates 1 residue before the CDR3 end, so the remaining end is supplied by the germline J gene. The rearrangement uses TRBV19 and TRBJ2-5, with 7 bases identical to TRBD2. Germline-derived CDR1 and CDR2 are FNHDT and SITEND (reference sequence). The ends lost 3 bases at V and 3 bases at J; junction bases unmatched: 7. The CDR3 is 15 amino acids. The CDR3 bases that were read are TGTGCCAGCAGTACCCGAGACTGGGTTCAAGACACCCAGTAC. Translation gives CASSTRDWVQDTQY. The CDR3 as a whole reads CASSTRDWVQDTQYF.

On this clone: The listed genes are named as in mouse. The read falls 1 residue short of the CDR3 end, and the missing part is taken from the germline J gene. The rearrangement links TRBV1 to TRBJ1-5; 7 positions agree with TRBD1. This CDR3 spans 15 amino acids. Losses at the gene ends were 0 bases for V and 4 bases for J; bases not matched to a gene: 3. The germline V gene has CDR1 NSQYPW and CDR2 LRSPGD (reference sequence). The sequenced CDR3 bases are TGCACCTGCAGTGCAGATCCGGGACAGAACCAGGCTCCGCTT. Residues: CTCSADPGQNQAPL. Given in full, the CDR3 is CTCSADPGQNQAPLF.

Remarks on this clone: Gene names are the mouse ones. The read is 1 residue too short to cover the CDR3 end, so that end is filled in from the germline J gene. The chain is built from TRBV20 and TRBJ2-1; 9 bases fit TRBD2. The CDR3 length is 13 residues. V lost 5 bases to trimming and J lost 3 bases; unmatched junction nucleotides: 2. In germline, CDR1 is GFQATS, CDR2 STVNSAI. Here the CDR3 reads CGALGGLYAEQFF. Partial CDR3 DNA: TGTGGTGCTTTGGGGGGGCTCTATGCTGAGCAGTTC.

This clone came up a few times. Gene names are mouse gene names. The read ends 1 residue before the CDR3 terminus; that terminus is restored from the germline J gene. The gene calls are TRBV13-2 and TRBJ2-5; tentative D call: TRBD2 (7 bases). CDR1 and CDR2 (germline): NNHNN, SYGAGS (reference sequence). Trimming cost V 0 bases and J 6 bases, with 14 bases left between them. The length of the CDR3 is 15 residues. The sequenced CDR3 bases are TGTGCCAGCGGTGATGCCGGGGGGCGGCGGGACACCCAGTAC. Encoded protein: CASGDAGGRRDTQY. The full CDR3 is CASGDAGGRRDTQYF.

A word on this clone: The genes are named according to mouse. The read halts 1 residue ahead of the CDR3 end, with the missing end drawn from the germline J gene. The chain recombines TRBV2 with TRBJ2-1, with TRBD2 matching over 8 bases. The CDR3 totals 15 residues. J lost 1 base, V lost 3 bases, and 2 bases had no gene match. The germline CDR1 and CDR2 sequences are LGHNA and YSYQKL. Incomplete CDR3 DNA: TGTGCCAGCAGCCAGGACTGGGAGAACTATGCTGAGCAGTTC. It translates to CASSQDWENYAEQF. The whole CDR3 protein reads CASSQDWENYAEQFF.

Comments on this clone: Gene names and germline refer to mouse. The read stops 1 residue short of the end of the CDR3; the missing end is completed from the germline J gene. The V call is TRBV17, the J call TRBJ2-1, with TRBD1 matching 10 bases. The V and J ends lost 0 bases and 8 bases, in that order; junction bases with no gene match: 4. CDR1 is MNHDT, CDR2 YYDKIL, per germline. CDR3 length equals 15 residues. CDR3 DNA, as far as it was read: TGTGCTAGCAGTAGAGATTTGGGACAGGGGACTGAGCAGTTC. This gives the protein CASSRDLGQGTEQF. The full CDR3 is CASSRDLGQGTEQFF.

With regard to this clone: Mouse germline and gene names are used. The missing CDR3 end, 1 residue past where the read stops, is filled in from the germline J gene. V is TRBV19 and J is TRBJ2-5; a weak D match, TRBD1 (6 bases). Germline V CDR1 and CDR2: FNHDT, SITEND (reference sequence). The germline V and J ends were trimmed by 5 bases and 0 bases, with 10 bases remaining between them. This CDR3 has 14 amino acids. The CDR3 sequence: CASRGTINQDTQYF. The CDR3 bases that were read are TGTGCCAGCAGGGGGACAATTAACCAAGACACCCAGTAC.

About this clone itself: Mouse gene names apply. With the read ending 1 residue before the CDR3 end, the germline J gene is used to fill in that end. The chain combines TRBV31 with TRBJ2-1; TRBD2 agrees at 14 bases. The V gene's germline CDR1 is GKSSPN and CDR2 SITVG. V shed 2 bases and J 0 bases; nucleotides not matched to a gene: 3. The CDR3 spans 17 residues. The DNA read from the CDR3 is TGTGCCTGGAGTGGGACTGGGGGGGCCTATAACTATGCTGAGCAGTTC. This translates into CAWSGTGGAYNYAEQF. The full CDR3 protein is CAWSGTGGAYNYAEQFF.

About this clone itself: Mouse gene names and germline throughout. The read gets to within 1 residue of the CDR3 end, and the germline J gene fills in the rest. The V and J genes are TRBV1 and TRBJ2-4; D is perhaps TRBD2 (6 bases). Looked up from germline, CDR1 is NSQYPW and CDR2 is LRSPGD (reference sequence). V lost 5 bases, J lost 7 bases, and 10 bases lay in between. The CDR3 consists of 12 residues. The CDR3: CTCSPTGDTLYF. CDR3 DNA (partial): TGCACCTGCAGTCCGACTGGAGACACCTTGTAC.

On this clone itself: Gene names denote mouse genes. From the germline J gene comes the end of the CDR3, since the read stops 1 residue before it. The V and J genes are TRBV13-1 and TRBJ1-1; the D is unclear. Germline assignment: CDR1 NSHNY and CDR2 SYGAGN. Trimming shortened V by 0 bases and J by 1 base, and 7 bases separated the two germline ends. The CDR3 spans 14 residues. CDR3 DNA, as far as it was read: TGTGCCAGCAGTGATGACAGACAAAACACAGAAGTCTTC. It encodes CASSDDRQNTEVF. The entire CDR3 is CASSDDRQNTEVFF.

In regard to this clone: Gene names and germline match the mouse. CDR3 DNA (partial): TGTGGTGCTAGGGATGAGCAGGGGACCACAGAAGTCTTC. Amino acids: CGARDEQGTTEVF. The whole CDR3 sequence reads CGARDEQGTTEVFF. The chain employs TRBV20 and TRBJ1-1; tentative D call: TRBD1 (6 bases). The read stops 1 residue short of the end of the CDR3; the missing end is completed from the germline J gene. The CDR3 totals 14 residues. Trimming pared 0 bases from V and 4 bases from J, leaving 12 bases between. Looked up from germline, CDR1 is GFQATS and CDR2 is STVNSAI.

Points on this clone: Each gene name is a mouse one. The CDR3 sequence: CASSPRQGGSGNTLYF. The CDR3 DNA, read in part, is TGTGCCAGCAGCCCCCGACAGGGAGGGTCTGGAAATACGCTCTAT. The V gene is TRBV5, the J gene TRBJ1-3, with TRBD1 identical over 7 bases. The read gets to within 1 residue of the CDR3 end, and the germline J gene fills in the rest. The germline V gene has CDR1 LGHNA and CDR2 YNLKQL (reference sequence). The V and J ends lost 4 bases and 1 base, in that order; junction bases with no gene match: 7. This CDR3 comprises 16 residues.

This clone was detected only a few times. Here the gene names and germline are mouse. The DNA ends 1 residue before the CDR3 does, and the rest of the CDR3 is filled in from the germline J gene. V and J are TRBV13-1 and TRBJ1-4; D not certain. The CDR3 has 13 residues. V was pared by 1 base and J by 6 bases, with 7 bases between. Germline CDR1 reads NSHNY; CDR2 reads SYGAGN. This chain's CDR3 is CASSDRGDERLFF. Partial CDR3 DNA: TGTGCCAGCAGTGATCGTGGGGACGAAAGATTATTT. The full variable domain, its missing parts supplied by reference TRBV13-1 and TRBJ1-4, is EAAVTQSPRNKVTVTGGNVTLSCRQTNSHNYMYWYRQDTGHGLRLIHYSYGAGNLRIGDVPDGYKATRTTQEDFFLLLELASPSQTSLYFCASSDRGDERLFFGHGTKLSVL.